The 28 T cell receptor beta chains reported below all come from one sample, sequenced in a study of cytomegalovirus exposure and HLA in healthy donors. The PCR used 60 Vbeta and 13 Jbeta primers. The assay was immunoSEQ multiplex PCR, and TCRdb's table has in-frame clones only and misses some. The sample consists of some 140,000 clones, around 75% of them appearing once. The sequenced material came from PBMCs. These receptors originate from a female donor in good health and CMV-seronegative.

V and J are TRBV5-4 and TRBJ1-2; TRBD1 matches 7 bases. The CDR3 spans 15 residues. Per germline, CDR1 SGHNT and CDR2 YYREEE (reference sequence). The V segment lost 4 bases and the J segment 6 bases; nucleotides outside the gene matches: 12. This CDR3 is CASSAGTVAQDGYTF. For the CDR3, the DNA is TGTGCCAGCAGCGCGGGGACAGTCGCGCAAGATGGCTACACCTTC. The full variable domain, with the rest looked up from reference TRBV5-4 and TRBJ1-2, is ETGVTQSPTHLIKTRGQQVTLRCSSQSGHNTVSWYQQALGQGPQFIFQYYREEENGRGNFPPRFSGLQFPNYSSELNVNALELDDSALYLCASSAGTVAQDGYTFGSGTRLTVV.

The V call is TRBV19, the J call TRBJ1-5; 8 bases line up with TRBD1. With 5 bases clipped from V and 7 bases from J, the junction kept 10 bases outside the gene matches. Germline CDR1 reads LNHDA; CDR2 reads SQIVND (reference sequence). The CDR3 runs to 15 residues. CDR3 protein: CASSSGQGPGQPQHF. In DNA, the CDR3 is TGTGCCAGTAGTTCCGGACAGGGCCCTGGGCAGCCCCAGCATTTT.

The chain links TRBV30 to TRBJ2-1, with a weak D call TRBD1 (5 bases). V lost 8 bases to trimming and J lost 1 base, with 12 bases between them. Germline V gene data show CDR1 as GTSNPN and CDR2 as SVGIG (reference sequence). The CDR3 contains 13 residues. The CDR3 here is CALPAGSYNEQFF. The CDR3 DNA follows: TGTGCCCTCCCCGCAGGGTCCTACAATGAGCAGTTCTTC.

J is TRBJ1-2 and V is TRBV7-3; 7 bases are a match to TRBD1. Trimming at V came to 0 bases and at J to 8 bases, leaving 9 bases not matched to a gene. This CDR3 comprises 15 residues. The germline V gene encodes CDR1 SGHTA and CDR2 FQGTGA. The CDR3, as DNA: TGTGCCAGCAGCTTAACGGGGGACAGAGGCGAGGGCTACACCTTC. Translation: CASSLTGDRGEGYTF.

V and J are TRBV5-1 and TRBJ2-5; 9 bases fit TRBD2. The junction had 8 bases not matched to a gene; V was cut back by 0 bases and J by 5 bases. CDR1 is SGHRS, CDR2 YFSETQ, per germline. The CDR3 consists of 16 residues. In DNA, the CDR3 is TGCGCCAGCAGCTTGGACGGCGGGGGGGCCCTTGAGACCCAGTACTTC. Residues: CASSLDGGGALETQYF.

Written as DNA, the CDR3 is TGCGCCAGCAGCCAAGCAATAGCGGATGAAAAACTGTTTTTT. Amino acids: CASSQAIADEKLFF. The chain uses TRBV4-3 and TRBJ1-4; no clear D gene. The CDR3 is 14 residues long. Germline V gene sequence: CDR1 LGHNA, CDR2 YSLEER. V dropped 1 base and J dropped 6 bases, with 9 bases sitting between them.

This clone was counted many times. V and J are TRBV12-5 and TRBJ1-2; D gene unclear. The CDR3 has 13 amino acids. The germline V gene has CDR1 LGHNT and CDR2 FRNRAP. Trimming stripped 5 bases from V and 8 bases from J, with 15 bases between. CDR3 DNA sequence: TGTGCTAGTGGTGACGCCGGGTTTCGAGGCTACACCTTC. Translating gives CASGDAGFRGYTF.

This clone was observed a few times. The chain links TRBV6-1 to TRBJ1-1; D gene unclear. The germline gives CDR1 MNHNS, CDR2 SASEGT. With 4 bases removed from V and 2 bases from J, the gap between germline ends came to 14 bases. CDR3 length: 15 amino acids. CDR3 coding DNA: TGTGCCAGCAGTGTAGAGCCAGGTGGTAACACTGAAGCTTTCTTT. It yields the protein CASSVEPGGNTEAFF.

This chain uses TRBV7-2 with TRBJ2-2; D is perhaps TRBD1 (5 bases). The CDR3 runs 14 residues. CDR1 and CDR2 from the germline V gene are SGHTA and FQGNSA. Trimming pared 5 bases from V and 4 bases from J, leaving 11 bases between. The CDR3 region has the DNA TGTGCCAGCAGCCCCATTAGGGGCACCGGGGAGCTGTTTTTT. Translating gives CASSPIRGTGELFF.

This clone was seen a few times. The rearrangement uses TRBV2 and TRBJ2-7; tentative D call: TRBD2 (7 bases). Germline CDR1 reads SNHLY; CDR2 reads FYNNEI. The CDR3 extends over 16 amino acids. The germline V and J ends were trimmed by 7 bases and 3 bases, with 22 bases remaining between them. The CDR3 loop reads CASTPLVGGGDYEQYF. In DNA, the CDR3 is TGTGCCAGCACCCCGCTGGTCGGCGGGGGCGACTACGAGCAGTACTTC.

In this sample, this clone turned up a few times. This chain connects TRBV4-1 to TRBJ1-5, with 7 bases aligning to TRBD1. V was pared by 1 base and J by 6 bases, with 9 bases of the junction left unmatched. This CDR3 has 16 residues. Looked up from germline, CDR1 is MGHRA and CDR2 is YSYEKL. DNA of the CDR3: TGCGCCAGCAGCCAAGCAGACAGGGTCGGCAGTCAGCCCCAGCATTTT. Residues: CASSQADRVGSQPQHF.

V and J are TRBV28 and TRBJ2-1; TRBD2 matches at 12 bases. The V gene's germline CDR1 is MDHEN and CDR2 SYDVKM. This CDR3 region has 14 residues. With V trimmed by 5 bases and J by 4 bases, 0 bases remained unmatched. CDR3 bases: TGTGCCAGCAGTCTAGCGGGGGGGTACAATGAGCAGTTCTTC. Protein: CASSLAGGYNEQFF.

This clone has more than one count but fewer than ten. The chain joins TRBV9 to TRBJ1-4, with 8 bases that match TRBD1. The V gene's germline CDR1 is SGDLS and CDR2 YYNGEE. The CDR3 is made up of 15 amino acids. V was clipped by 2 bases and J by 8 bases; unmatched bases: 8. CDR3 sequence reads: CASSVTTGAFEKLFF. CDR3 DNA sequence: TGTGCCAGCAGCGTCACGACAGGGGCTTTCGAAAAACTGTTTTTT.

V gene TRBV5-8 combines with J gene TRBJ2-1, with TRBD2 matching 7 bases. CDR1 is SGHTS and CDR2 is YDEGEE in the germline V gene. This CDR3 comprises 18 residues. J was trimmed by 7 bases and V by 0 bases; bases with no gene match: 16. The DNA of the CDR3 is TGTGCCAGCAGCTTGGGGTTTGCTGAACTAGCGCCGATTAATGAGCAGTTCTTC. This encodes CASSLGFAELAPINEQFF.

The CDR3 nucleotides are TGTGCCAGCAGCCGACCCGGGGCAGGGGGTGGCTACACCTTC. Protein: CASSRPGAGGGYTF. The rearrangement links TRBV9 to TRBJ1-2; TRBD1 aligns across 7 bases. The CDR3 loop spans 14 amino acids. Germline V gene sequence: CDR1 SGDLS, CDR2 YYNGEE. J lost 7 bases, V lost 4 bases, and 10 bases had no gene match.

The rearrangement uses TRBV13 and TRBJ2-7, with a weak D call TRBD1 (6 bases). The germline V gene has CDR1 PRHDT and CDR2 FYEKMQ (reference sequence). The CDR3 runs 16 residues. Trimming left V 5 bases short and J 0 bases short, with 17 bases between. The CDR3 loop is CASSPKQGIFSYEQYF. The CDR3 coding sequence is TGTGCCAGCAGCCCTAAACAGGGAATCTTCTCCTACGAGCAGTACTTC.

J is TRBJ2-1 and V is TRBV7-2; TRBD1 is a possible D gene (6 bases). CDR3 size: 14 residues. V was pared by 5 bases and J by 7 bases, with 15 bases between. Germline-derived CDR1 and CDR2 are SGHTA and FQGNSA. Written as DNA, the CDR3 is TGTGCCAGCAGCGAGGACAGCCCCACTAATGAGCAGTTCTTC. Its protein is CASSEDSPTNEQFF.

About this clone itself: This CDR3 is also generated by other DNA sequences in the sample. The V gene is TRBV20-1, the J gene TRBJ2-3; D unresolved. The CDR3 totals 11 residues. Germline values: CDR1 DFQATT, CDR2 SNEGSKA (reference sequence). Trimming pared 3 bases from V and 6 bases from J, leaving 7 bases between. CDR3 amino acids: CSASPLDTQYF. The CDR3 nucleotides read TGCAGTGCTAGCCCCTTGGATACGCAGTATTTT.

The J gene is TRBJ2-6, the V gene TRBV7-3; the D is unclear. The germline V gene encodes CDR1 SGHTA and CDR2 FQGTGA. This CDR3 spans 15 amino acids. Trimming shortened V by 2 bases and J by 2 bases, and 7 bases separated the two germline ends. CDR3 coding DNA: TGTGCCAGCAGCTTATCCCCCACTGGGGCCAACGTCCTGACTTTC. Protein: CASSLSPTGANVLTF.

As regards this clone: Other DNA sequences in the sample encode the same CDR3. The chain's CDR3 is CASSSRETQYF. CDR3 sequence (DNA): TGTGCCAGCAGCTCTCGGGAGACCCAGTACTTC. This rearrangement joins TRBV7-6 to TRBJ2-5; D ambiguous. V was clipped by 4 bases and J by 5 bases, with 5 bases between them. The CDR3 has 11 residues. Germline CDR1 is SGHVS and CDR2 is FNYEAQ.

This chain links TRBV30 with TRBJ1-3; no clear D gene. Germline V gene data show CDR1 as GTSNPN and CDR2 as SVGIG (reference sequence). The CDR3 has 14 amino acids. Trimming stripped 4 bases from V and 0 bases from J, with 10 bases between. CDR3 nucleotide sequence: TGTGCCTGGACTCCGGGGATCTCTGGAAACACCATATATTTT. Its protein product is CAWTPGISGNTIYF.

The chain combines TRBV7-2 with TRBJ2-7; 14 positions agree with TRBD2. V lost 1 base to trimming and J lost 4 bases; unmatched junction nucleotides: 3. Germline V CDR1 and CDR2: SGHTA, FQGNSA. The CDR3 runs to 16 residues. The CDR3 sequence: CASSLGGTSGGYEQYF. The CDR3 nucleotides read TGTGCCAGCAGCTTAGGGGGGACTAGCGGGGGATACGAGCAGTACTTC.

The V call is TRBV6-1, the J call TRBJ2-7; 10 bases are shared with TRBD1. V dropped 11 bases and J dropped 2; count of bases not matched to a gene: 9. The CDR3 has 14 residues. Germline CDR1 MNHNS, CDR2 SASEGT. CDR3 sequence reads: CACHKGQGTYEQYF. The CDR3 DNA follows: TGTGCCTGCCACAAGGGACAGGGGACCTACGAGCAGTACTTC.

This clone was seen at least ten times. The gene calls are TRBV4-3 and TRBJ2-3; 8 positions match TRBD2. The CDR3 sequence is 20 residues long. The V gene end was trimmed by 1 base and the J gene end by 0 bases; junction bases not matched to a gene: 15. The germline CDR1 and CDR2 sequences are LGHNA and YSLEER. CDR3 amino acids: CASSQGGKAGDLTSTDTQYF. The DNA for the CDR3 is TGCGCCAGCAGCCAAGGGGGTAAAGCGGGGGATCTTACTAGCACAGATACGCAGTATTTT.

Only one count was recorded for this clone. This chain joins TRBV9 and TRBJ1-1; D is uncertain. The CDR3 contains 16 residues. Trimming removed 2 bases at V and 2 bases at J, with 16 bases between. CDR1 is SGDLS and CDR2 is YYNGEE in the germline V gene. Here the CDR3 DNA reads TGTGCCAGCAGCGTTTCCCCCTGGCAAAATAACACTGAAGCTTTCTTT. Its protein is CASSVSPWQNNTEAFF.

The chain employs TRBV6-5 and TRBJ1-2; D may be TRBD1 (5 bases). With 2 bases removed from V and 0 bases from J, the gap between germline ends came to 10 bases. This CDR3 contains 15 residues. CDR1 and CDR2 (germline): MNHEY, SVGAGI. CDR3 sequence: CASSYLGPANYGYTF. CDR3 nucleotide sequence: TGTGCCAGCAGTTACCTGGGGCCGGCTAACTATGGCTACACCTTC.

The chain joins TRBV5-4 to TRBJ1-2, with a possible D match to TRBD1 (5 bases). The V gene lost 3 bases and the J gene lost 8 bases, with 14 bases spanning the gap. Per germline, CDR1 SGHNT and CDR2 YYREEE (reference sequence). There are 13 residues in the CDR3. Here the CDR3 reads CASSSAREGGYTF. The CDR3 DNA follows: TGTGCCAGCAGCTCGGCCAGGGAGGGAGGCTACACCTTC. Using reference TRBV5-4 and TRBJ1-2 for the parts outside the CDR3, the full variable domain is ETGVTQSPTHLIKTRGQQVTLRCSSQSGHNTVSWYQQALGQGPQFIFQYYREEENGRGNFPPRFSGLQFPNYSSELNVNALELDDSALYLCASSSAREGGYTFGSGTRLTVV.

The J gene is TRBJ2-1, the V gene TRBV19; 11 bases line up with TRBD2. The CDR3 is 17 amino acids. V lost 1 base, J lost 4 bases, and 6 bases stayed unmatched. Germline CDR1 LNHDA, CDR2 SQIVND (reference sequence). The CDR3 sequence: CASSIAPGTSGYNEQFF. Written as DNA, the CDR3 is TGTGCCAGTAGTATAGCCCCCGGGACTAGCGGTTACAATGAGCAGTTCTTC.